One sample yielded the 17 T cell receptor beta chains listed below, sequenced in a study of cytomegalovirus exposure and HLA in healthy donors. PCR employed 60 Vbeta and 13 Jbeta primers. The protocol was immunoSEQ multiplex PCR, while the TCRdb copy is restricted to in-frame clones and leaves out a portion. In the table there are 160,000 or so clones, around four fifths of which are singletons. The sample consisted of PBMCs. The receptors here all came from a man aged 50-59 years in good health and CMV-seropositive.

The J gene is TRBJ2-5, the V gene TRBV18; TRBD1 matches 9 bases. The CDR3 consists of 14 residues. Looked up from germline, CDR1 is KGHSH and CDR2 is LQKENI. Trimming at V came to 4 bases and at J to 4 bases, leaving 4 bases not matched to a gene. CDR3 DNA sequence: TGTGCCAGCTCACGAACAGGGGGCTCAGAGACCCAGTACTTC. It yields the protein CASSRTGGSETQYF.

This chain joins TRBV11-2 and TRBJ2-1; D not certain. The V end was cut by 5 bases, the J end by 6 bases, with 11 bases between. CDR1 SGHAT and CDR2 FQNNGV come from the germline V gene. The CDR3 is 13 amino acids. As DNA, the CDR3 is TGTGCCAGCAGCCCGAGGTTGGCCAATGAGCAGTTCTTC. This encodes CASSPRLANEQFF. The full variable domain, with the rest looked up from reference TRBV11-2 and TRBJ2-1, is EAGVAQSPRYKIIEKRQSVAFWCNPISGHATLYWYQQILGQGPKLLIQFQNNGVVDDSQLPKDRFSAERLKGVDSTLKIQPAKLEDSAVYLCASSPRLANEQFFGPGTRLTVL.

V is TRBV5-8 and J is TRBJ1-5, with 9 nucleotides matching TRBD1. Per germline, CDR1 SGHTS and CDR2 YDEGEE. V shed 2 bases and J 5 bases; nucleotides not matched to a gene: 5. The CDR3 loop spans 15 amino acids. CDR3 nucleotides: TGTGCCAGCAGCTTTGGGGGACAGGGCGATCAGCCCCAGCATTTT. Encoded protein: CASSFGGQGDQPQHF.

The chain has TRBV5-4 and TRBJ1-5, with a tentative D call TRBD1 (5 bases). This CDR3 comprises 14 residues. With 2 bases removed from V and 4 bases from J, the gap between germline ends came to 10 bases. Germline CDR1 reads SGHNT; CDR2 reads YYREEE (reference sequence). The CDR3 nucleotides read TGTGCCAGCAGCTTCGGGACTGATAATCAGCCCCAGCATTTT. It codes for CASSFGTDNQPQHF.

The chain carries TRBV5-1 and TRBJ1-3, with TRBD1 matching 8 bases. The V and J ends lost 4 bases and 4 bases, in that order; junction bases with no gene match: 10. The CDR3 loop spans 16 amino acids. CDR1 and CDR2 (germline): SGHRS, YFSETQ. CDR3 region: CASSTPSGQGGNTIYF. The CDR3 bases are TGCGCCAGCAGCACACCCTCCGGACAGGGAGGAAACACCATATATTTT.

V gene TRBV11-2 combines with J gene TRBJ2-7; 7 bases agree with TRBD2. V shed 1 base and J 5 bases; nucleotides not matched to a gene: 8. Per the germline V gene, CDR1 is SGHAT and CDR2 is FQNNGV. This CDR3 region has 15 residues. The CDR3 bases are TGTGCCAGCAGCTTAGCGGGCGGGAGATCCCACGAGCAGTACTTC. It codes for CASSLAGGRSHEQYF.

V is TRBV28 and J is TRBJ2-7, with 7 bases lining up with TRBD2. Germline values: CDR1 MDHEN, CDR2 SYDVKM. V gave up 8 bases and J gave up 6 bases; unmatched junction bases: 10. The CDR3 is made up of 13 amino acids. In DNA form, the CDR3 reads TGTGCCAGCCTTCCGGCGGGAGCCGGCGAGCAGTACTTC. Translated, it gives CASLPAGAGEQYF.

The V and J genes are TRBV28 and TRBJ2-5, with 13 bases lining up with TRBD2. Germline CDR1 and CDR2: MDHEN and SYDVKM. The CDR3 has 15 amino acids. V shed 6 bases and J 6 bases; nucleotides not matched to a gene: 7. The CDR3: CASRDGTSGTKTQYF. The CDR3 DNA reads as TGTGCCAGCAGGGATGGGACTAGCGGGACAAAGACCCAGTACTTC. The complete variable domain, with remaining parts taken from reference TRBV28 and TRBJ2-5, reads DVKVTQSSRYLVKRTGEKVFLECVQDMDHENMFWYRQDPGLGLRLIYFSYDVKMKEKGDIPEGYSVSREKKERFSLILESASTNQTSMYLCASRDGTSGTKTQYFGPGTRLLVL.

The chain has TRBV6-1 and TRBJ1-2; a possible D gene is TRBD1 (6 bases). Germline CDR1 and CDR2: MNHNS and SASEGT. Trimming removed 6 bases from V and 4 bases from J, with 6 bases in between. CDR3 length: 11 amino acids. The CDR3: CASRDSYGYTF. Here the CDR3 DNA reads TGTGCCAGCAGGGACAGCTATGGCTACACCTTC.

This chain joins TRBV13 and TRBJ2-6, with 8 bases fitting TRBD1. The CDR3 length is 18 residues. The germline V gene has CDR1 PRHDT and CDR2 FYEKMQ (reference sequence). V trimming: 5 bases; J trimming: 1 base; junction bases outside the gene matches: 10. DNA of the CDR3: TGTGCCAGCAGCCCCTGGACAGGGTCGTCGTCTGGGGCCAACGTCCTGACTTTC. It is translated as CASSPWTGSSSGANVLTF.

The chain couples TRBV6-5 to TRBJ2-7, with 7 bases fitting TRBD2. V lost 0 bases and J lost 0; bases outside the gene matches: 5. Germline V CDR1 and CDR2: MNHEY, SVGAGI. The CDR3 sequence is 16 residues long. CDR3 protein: CASSYSGIAGSYEQYF. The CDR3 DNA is TGTGCCAGCAGTTACTCGGGAATAGCGGGCTCCTACGAGCAGTACTTC.

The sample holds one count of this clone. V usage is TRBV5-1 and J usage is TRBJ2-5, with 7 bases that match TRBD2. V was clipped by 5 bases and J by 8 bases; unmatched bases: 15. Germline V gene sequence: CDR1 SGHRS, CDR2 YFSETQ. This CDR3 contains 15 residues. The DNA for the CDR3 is TGCGCCAGCAGACTCGCACCGGGAGGTTCAAGAACCCAGTACTTC. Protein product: CASRLAPGGSRTQYF.

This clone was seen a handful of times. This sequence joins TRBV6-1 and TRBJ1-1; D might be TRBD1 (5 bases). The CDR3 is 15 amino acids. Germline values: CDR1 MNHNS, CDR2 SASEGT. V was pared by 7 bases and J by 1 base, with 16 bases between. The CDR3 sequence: CASKIAGRENTEAFF. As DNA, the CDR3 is TGTGCCAGCAAGATCGCAGGCAGGGAGAACACTGAAGCTTTCTTT.

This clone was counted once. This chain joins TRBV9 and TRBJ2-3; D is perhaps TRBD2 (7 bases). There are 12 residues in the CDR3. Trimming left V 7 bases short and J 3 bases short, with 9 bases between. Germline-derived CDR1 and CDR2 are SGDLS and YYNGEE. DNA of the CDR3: TGTGCCAGCGGGAGGGGGACAGATACGCAGTATTTT. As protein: CASGRGTDTQYF.

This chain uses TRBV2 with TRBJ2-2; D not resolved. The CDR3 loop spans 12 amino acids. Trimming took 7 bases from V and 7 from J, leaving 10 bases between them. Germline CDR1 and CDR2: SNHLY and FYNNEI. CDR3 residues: CASITLGGELFF. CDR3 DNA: TGTGCCAGCATTACCCTCGGCGGGGAGCTGTTTTTT.

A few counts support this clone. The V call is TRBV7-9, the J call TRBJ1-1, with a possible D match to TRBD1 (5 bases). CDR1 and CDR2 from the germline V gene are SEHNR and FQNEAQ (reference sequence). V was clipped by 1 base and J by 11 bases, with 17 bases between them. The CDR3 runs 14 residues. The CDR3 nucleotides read TGTGCCAGCAGCTTAGGACGTTTGGGACTGGAGGCTTTCTTT. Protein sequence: CASSLGRLGLEAFF.

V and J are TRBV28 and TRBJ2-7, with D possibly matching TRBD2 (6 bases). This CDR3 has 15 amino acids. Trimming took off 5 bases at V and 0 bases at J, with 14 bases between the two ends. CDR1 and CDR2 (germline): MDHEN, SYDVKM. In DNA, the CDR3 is TGTGCCAGCAGTCCCCAGGGACTGAGCTCCTACGAGCAGTACTTC. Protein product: CASSPQGLSSYEQYF.